A single sample is the source of the 29 T cell receptor beta chains below, sequenced in a study of OX40 agonist ivuxolimab in advanced cancers. This table comes from immunoSEQ multiplex PCR, and its TCRdb copy is limited to in-frame clones, with some not included. The repertoire consists of about 45,000 clones, with approximately 90% occurring once and the leading ten covering about 28%. The specimen comprised CD4+ or CD8+ T cells sorted from blood, sampled in a trial of the OX40 agonist ivuxolimab. Receptors originate from an adult with an advanced solid tumor such as melanoma, head and neck, liver or kidney cancer.

This clone was picked up one time. This rearrangement joins TRBV10-3 to TRBJ2-3; either TRBD1 or TRBD2 may fit D (5 bases each). V lost 4 bases and J lost 0, with 14 bases in between. CDR3 length equals 16 residues. Germline CDR1 ENHRY, CDR2 SYGVKD. The CDR3 DNA is TGTGCCATCAGTGGAGAGGGGTATCGGAGCACAGATACGCAGTATTTT. It specifies CAISGEGYRSTDTQYF.

This sequence joins TRBV6-6 and TRBJ2-7; 9 positions agree with TRBD1. The V gene's germline CDR1 is MNHNY and CDR2 SVGAGI (reference sequence). Unmatched junction bases numbered 6, after V lost 7 bases and J lost 2 bases. The CDR3 runs 14 residues. The CDR3 here is CASTETGGPYEQYF. In nucleotides, the CDR3 is TGTGCCAGCACCGAGACAGGGGGGCCCTACGAGCAGTACTTC.

This clone was seen a single time. This chain uses TRBV6-5 with TRBJ2-7; the D gene is possibly TRBD2 (6 bases). The V end was cut by 6 bases, the J end by 2 bases, with 8 bases between. This CDR3 contains 12 residues. Germline V gene data show CDR1 as MNHEY and CDR2 as SVGAGI. This CDR3 reads CASRAGPYEQYF. CDR3 DNA: TGTGCCAGCAGGGCGGGACCCTACGAGCAGTACTTC.

This chain uses TRBV7-8 with TRBJ1-2, with D tentatively TRBD1 (5 bases). The length of the CDR3 is 16 residues. Germline lookup yields CDR1 SGHVS and CDR2 FQNEAQ. Trimming removed 2 bases from V and 1 base from J, with 14 bases in between. In DNA form, the CDR3 reads TGTGCCAGCAGCTTATCTTTCGGGGCGGTTAACTATGGCTACACCTTC. Amino acids: CASSLSFGAVNYGYTF.

This clone was seen a single time. This chain links TRBV5-5 with TRBJ2-2; 9 bases fit TRBD2. The germline V gene has CDR1 SGHKS and CDR2 YYEKEE (reference sequence). The CDR3 length is 17 residues. V gave up 4 bases and J gave up 0 bases; unmatched junction bases: 7. CDR3 nucleotides: TGTGCCAGCAGCCCCGGGGCTAGCGGGACGAACACCGGGGAGCTGTTTTTT. It translates to CASSPGASGTNTGELFF. The full variable domain, rest sourced from reference TRBV5-5 and TRBJ2-2, is DAGVTQSPTHLIKTRGQQVTLRCSPISGHKSVSWYQQVLGQGPQFIFQYYEKEERGRGNFPDRFSARQFPNYSSELNVNALLLGDSALYLCASSPGASGTNTGELFFGEGSRLTVL.

This chain connects TRBV4-3 to TRBJ2-7, with 8 bases fitting TRBD1. Germline trimming cut 2 bases from V and 4 bases from J; bases unmatched to any gene: 10. The CDR3 covers 16 residues. Germline CDR1 is LGHNA and CDR2 is YSLEER. DNA of the CDR3: TGCGCCAGCAGCCAATTGCCGGGACAGGTTGATTACGAGCAGTACTTC. It specifies CASSQLPGQVDYEQYF.

J is TRBJ2-7 and V is TRBV27; 9 bases are a match to TRBD1. In germline, CDR1 is MNHEY, CDR2 SMNVEV (reference sequence). This CDR3 spans 15 amino acids. J gave up 2 bases and V 5 bases, and 7 bases lay outside the gene matches. CDR3 in amino acids: CASSPTGTGTYEQYF. CDR3 coding DNA: TGTGCCAGCAGTCCGACCGGGACAGGGACCTACGAGCAGTACTTC.

The chain uses TRBV6-5 and TRBJ1-5, with 9 positions matching TRBD1. This CDR3 comprises 14 residues. J gave up 2 bases and V 6 bases, and 2 bases lay outside the gene matches. Per the germline V gene, CDR1 is MNHEY and CDR2 is SVGAGI. The DNA for the CDR3 is TGTGCCAGCAGACAGGGGGCCGGCAATCAGCCCCAGCATTTT. It is translated as CASRQGAGNQPQHF.

The chain combines TRBV4-1 with TRBJ2-5; TRBD2 aligns across 8 bases. V trimming: 8 bases; J trimming: 4 bases; junction bases outside the gene matches: 9. CDR3 size: 14 residues. CDR1 MGHRA and CDR2 YSYEKL come from the germline V gene. CDR3 DNA: TGCGCCAGCGGAGCCCAGCTAGCGGGAGAGACCCAGTACTTC. It codes for CASGAQLAGETQYF.

V is TRBV6-1 and J is TRBJ2-3; 7 nucleotides align to TRBD2. There are 14 residues in the CDR3. CDR1 is MNHNS and CDR2 is SASEGT in the germline V gene. The junction had 5 bases not matched to a gene; V was cut back by 8 bases and J by 0 bases. CDR3 in DNA: TGTGCCAGCTCGCAAGCGGGGAGCACAGATACGCAGTATTTT. Translation gives CASSQAGSTDTQYF.

This chain connects TRBV5-1 to TRBJ2-7; tentatively, D is TRBD1 (6 bases). Trimming stripped 3 bases from V and 5 bases from J, with 21 bases between. The CDR3 consists of 16 residues. Germline V CDR1 and CDR2: SGHRS, YFSETQ. The DNA of the CDR3 is TGCGCCAGCAGCTCCGACGGGACACCCTTAGACCACGAGCAGTACTTC. It is translated as CASSSDGTPLDHEQYF.

This clone was found once. This rearrangement joins TRBV7-2 to TRBJ2-7, with 7 bases matching TRBD1. Trimming took 2 bases from V and 0 from J; bases not matched to a gene: 4. The CDR3 extends over 15 amino acids. Germline V gene data show CDR1 as SGHTA and CDR2 as FQGNSA. The CDR3 bases are TGTGCCAGCAGCTTAACGGGACAGAGCTCCTACGAGCAGTACTTC. Residues: CASSLTGQSSYEQYF.

This sequence joins TRBV6-5 and TRBJ2-7; TRBD2 matches 10 bases. Germline V gene sequence: CDR1 MNHEY, CDR2 SVGAGI. The CDR3 sequence is 14 residues long. J lost 6 bases, V lost 2 bases, and 4 bases had no gene match. The chain's CDR3 is CASSYGAGGLEQYF. The CDR3 coding sequence is TGTGCCAGCAGTTACGGAGCGGGAGGGCTCGAGCAGTACTTC.

V is TRBV14 and J is TRBJ2-1; the D is unclear. V shed 4 bases and J shed 6 bases, with 10 bases lying between them. The germline CDR1 and CDR2 sequences are SGHDN and FVKESK. This CDR3 is built from 13 residues. CDR3 nucleotides: TGTGCCAGCAGCCTAGAGGCGGTCAATGAGCAGTTCTTC. This sequence encodes CASSLEAVNEQFF.

This chain connects TRBV19 to TRBJ1-5; D ambiguous. Trimming left V 5 bases short and J 4 bases short, with 9 bases between. Germline-derived CDR1 and CDR2 are LNHDA and SQIVND (reference sequence). CDR3 length equals 13 residues. Here the CDR3 reads CASSDRGNQPQHF. The CDR3 nucleotides read TGTGCCAGTAGTGATAGAGGAAATCAGCCCCAGCATTTT.

This chain uses TRBV5-1 with TRBJ2-3, with 7 bases matching TRBD1. After removal of 4 bases from V and 6 bases from J, the junction contained 8 bases not matched to a gene. Germline V lookup: CDR1 SGHRS, CDR2 YFSETQ. The CDR3 extends over 14 amino acids. The CDR3 DNA is TGCGCCAGCAGCGCTGACAGGGAAGTCGATACGCAGTATTTT. It yields the protein CASSADREVDTQYF.

This chain links TRBV27 with TRBJ2-7, with D uncertain. Germline lookup yields CDR1 MNHEY and CDR2 SMNVEV (reference sequence). Trimming shortened V by 4 bases and J by 3 bases, and 13 bases separated the two germline ends. The CDR3 is 14 amino acids. CDR3 DNA sequence: TGTGCCAGCAGTTCGATGGATGGCGACTACGAGCAGTACTTC. Residues: CASSSMDGDYEQYF.

The V gene is TRBV7-9, the J gene TRBJ1-2; 10 bases map to TRBD1. Germline-derived CDR1 and CDR2 are SEHNR and FQNEAQ (reference sequence). The CDR3 spans 15 residues. The ends lost 5 bases at V and 2 bases at J; junction bases unmatched: 5. The CDR3 loop reads CASSPTGGENYGYTF. The CDR3 DNA sequence: TGTGCCAGCAGCCCGACAGGGGGCGAGAACTATGGCTACACCTTC.

The chain employs TRBV6-1 and TRBJ2-7; no definite D call. This CDR3 has 15 amino acids. V gave up 1 base and J gave up 3 bases, with 13 bases separating them. CDR1 and CDR2 from the germline V gene are MNHNS and SASEGT. In nucleotides, the CDR3 is TGTGCCAGCAGTGAAGGGGTTGGTCTAAGCTACGAGCAGTACTTC. This codes for CASSEGVGLSYEQYF.

V and J are TRBV6-5 and TRBJ1-4; D is possibly TRBD1 (5 bases). Germline CDR1 and CDR2: MNHEY and SVGAGI. V was clipped by 6 bases and J by 8 bases, with 16 bases between them. The CDR3 is made up of 14 amino acids. The CDR3 region is CASRRPGRGEKLFF. Written as DNA, the CDR3 is TGTGCCAGCAGACGTCCTGGTCGGGGGGAAAAACTGTTTTTT.

The chain employs TRBV19 and TRBJ2-7; the D call may be TRBD1 or TRBD2 (5 bases each). Germline V gene data show CDR1 as LNHDA and CDR2 as SQIVND (reference sequence). The CDR3 loop spans 17 amino acids. V lost 3 bases and J 0 bases, leaving 18 bases between the germline ends. The CDR3 bases are TGTGCCAGTAGTATTGGCTTCGGGACCGAAGTCTCCTACGAGCAGTACTTC. This sequence encodes CASSIGFGTEVSYEQYF.

V is TRBV7-9 and J is TRBJ2-2; 9 nucleotides line up with TRBD1. The germline V gene encodes CDR1 SEHNR and CDR2 FQNEAQ (reference sequence). With 3 bases clipped from V and 2 bases from J, the junction kept 7 bases outside the gene matches. The CDR3 sequence is 17 residues long. The CDR3 protein is CASSFPQGALNTGELFF. CDR3 sequence (DNA): TGTGCCAGCAGCTTCCCACAGGGGGCGCTTAACACCGGGGAGCTGTTTTTT.

The chain uses TRBV6-5 and TRBJ2-1; no reliable D call. Germline lookup yields CDR1 MNHEY and CDR2 SVGAGI. V lost 7 bases, J lost 9 bases, and 13 bases lay in between. The CDR3 contains 12 residues. The CDR3 spells CASKDHGGEQFF. Here the CDR3 DNA reads TGTGCCAGCAAGGACCACGGCGGTGAGCAGTTCTTC.

This rearrangement joins TRBV9 to TRBJ2-7; D is perhaps TRBD2 (6 bases). This CDR3 is built from 15 residues. V gave up 0 bases and J gave up 4 bases, with 14 bases separating them. The V gene's germline CDR1 is SGDLS and CDR2 YYNGEE. The CDR3 bases are TGTGCCAGCAGCGTAGGTGCCGGGAGTCGATACGAGCAGTACTTC. Amino acid sequence: CASSVGAGSRYEQYF.

The chain uses TRBV19 and TRBJ1-1, with D maybe TRBD1 (5 bases). Germline V gene sequence: CDR1 LNHDA, CDR2 SQIVND (reference sequence). This CDR3 contains 14 residues. Trimming took off 3 bases at V and 1 base at J, with 9 bases between the two ends. CDR3 DNA sequence: TGTGCCAGTAGTATGACAGCTTCGAACACTGAAGCTTTCTTT. Encoded protein: CASSMTASNTEAFF.

The J gene is TRBJ1-1, the V gene TRBV5-1, with no clear D. Germline lookup yields CDR1 SGHRS and CDR2 YFSETQ. The length of the CDR3 is 15 residues. V was clipped by 4 bases and J by 8 bases, with 21 bases between them. This CDR3 is CASSLDLGQTREAFF. The CDR3 DNA sequence: TGCGCCAGCAGCCTGGACTTGGGCCAGACCAGAGAAGCTTTCTTT.

This chain links TRBV29-1 with TRBJ2-7; D may be TRBD2 (5 bases). This CDR3 region has 13 residues. Trimming cost V 6 bases and J 1 base, with 13 bases left between them. Germline V gene lookup returns CDR1 SQVTM and CDR2 ANQGSEA. CDR3 DNA sequence: TGCAGCGTGAAAGCGGTCTCTTCCTACGAGCAGTACTTC. This translates into CSVKAVSSYEQYF.

The chain employs TRBV18 and TRBJ2-5, with D maybe TRBD1 (6 bases). Looked up from germline, CDR1 is KGHSH and CDR2 is LQKENI. The CDR3 runs 14 residues. Trimming pared 2 bases from V and 3 bases from J, leaving 10 bases between. This CDR3 reads CASSPSDREETQYF. The CDR3 region has the DNA TGTGCCAGCTCACCATCGGACAGAGAAGAGACCCAGTACTTC.

CDR3 residues: CSVRTVAAEQFF. The DNA for the CDR3 is TGCAGCGTGAGAACCGTAGCGGCTGAGCAGTTCTTC. The chain links TRBV29-1 to TRBJ2-1; TRBD2 might be the D (6 bases). The germline CDR1 and CDR2 sequences are SQVTM and ANQGSEA. The V end lost 6 bases, the J end lost 9 bases, and 15 bases lay between the germline ends. The CDR3 consists of 12 residues.